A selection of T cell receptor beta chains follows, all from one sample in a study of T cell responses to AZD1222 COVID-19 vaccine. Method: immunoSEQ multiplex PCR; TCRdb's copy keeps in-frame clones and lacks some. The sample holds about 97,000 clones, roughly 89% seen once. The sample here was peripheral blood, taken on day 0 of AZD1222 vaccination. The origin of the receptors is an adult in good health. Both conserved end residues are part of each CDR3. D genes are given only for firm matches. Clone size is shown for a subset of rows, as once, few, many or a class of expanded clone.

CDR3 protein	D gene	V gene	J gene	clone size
CASSIGTASYNEQFF	.	TRBV19	TRBJ2-1	.
CASSVLGKSYNEQFF	.	TRBV7-3	TRBJ2-1	.
CASSFSGREGEQYF	TRBD2	TRBV5-8	TRBJ2-7	.
CASSLGAGVRYNEQFF	TRBD2	TRBV7-2	TRBJ2-1	.
CASSPTSTHEQFF	.	TRBV18	TRBJ2-1	.
CASSSGQPEQYF	TRBD1	TRBV5-1	TRBJ2-7	.
CASSLSPHQPQHF	.	TRBV27	TRBJ1-5	.
CASSEAWGQNTEAFF	.	TRBV6-1	TRBJ1-1	few
CASSPMPPTINIQYF	.	TRBV19	TRBJ2-4	.
CASSSGTSGYTDTQYF	.	TRBV5-1	TRBJ2-3	.
CASSLKWNTEAFF	.	TRBV6-5	TRBJ1-1	.
CASSSGNSPLHF	.	TRBV7-8	TRBJ1-6	.
CASSSLAGDSQYF	TRBD2	TRBV5-4	TRBJ2-3	once